This T cell receptor (beta chain) emerged from a study of PD-1 blockade in classical Hodgkin lymphoma. Across the whole study: Every 2 weeks, patients had 3 mg/kg nivolumab intravenously. General study results and limits: Among the patients, those starting nivolumab under 1 year after ASCT were excluded. Relapsed/refractory patients reportedly had the lowest baseline TCR diversity, below newly diagnosed patients, who were below healthy donors. Those achieving complete response showed baseline diversity like newly diagnosed patients.

Sequencing was performed with immunoSEQ multiplex PCR; in TCRdb, only in-frame clones are kept and a portion is missing. The repertoire holds about 25,000 clones, with roughly 80% as singletons. About this clone itself: The antigen remains undetermined.

Exposure to brentuximab vedotin varied, and each patient had relapsed following autologous stem cell transplantation. Germline V gene sequence: CDR1 GTSNPN, CDR2 SVGIG (reference sequence). The ends were cut back, 0 bases at V and 8 bases at J, with 11 bases in the middle. The CDR3 runs to 13 residues. The specimen comprised peripheral blood mononuclear cells (PBMCs), sampled before the second cycle of nivolumab. This receptor was identified in a human donor with classical Hodgkin lymphoma. The chain uses TRBV30 and TRBJ1-5; D unresolved. CDR3 sequence reads: CAWSVGWFEPQHF. The CDR3 DNA reads as TGTGCCTGGAGTGTAGGGTGGTTTGAGCCCCAGCATTTT.